Following are 26 T cell receptor beta chains from one sample sequenced in a study of blood T cell repertoires in COVID-19. Here immunoSEQ multiplex PCR was the method, and the copy in TCRdb shows in-frame clones only, minus some. The table shows roughly 300,000 clones, with 70% to 90% occurring only once. Specimen: PBMCs or T cells enriched from blood (not recorded which). The receptors shown here come from a woman aged 30 to 39 who had recovered from COVID-19.

The chain recombines TRBV27 with TRBJ2-1; a possible D gene is TRBD2 (6 bases). Germline CDR1 is MNHEY and CDR2 is SMNVEV (reference sequence). The CDR3 extends over 15 amino acids. Deletions cut 5 bases from V and 2 bases from J, with 13 bases between. The CDR3 protein is CASSPERAPYNEQFF. Here the CDR3 DNA reads TGTGCCAGCAGTCCTGAGCGGGCCCCCTACAATGAGCAGTTCTTC.

This clone turned up a few times. The chain couples TRBV7-2 to TRBJ2-1; TRBD2 agrees at 15 bases. The germline V gene has CDR1 SGHTA and CDR2 FQGNSA. The V and J ends lost 5 bases and 14 bases, in that order; junction bases with no gene match: 7. The length of the CDR3 is 14 residues. The CDR3 loop reads CASSPRTSGGAEFF. DNA of the CDR3: TGTGCCAGCAGCCCTAGGACTAGCGGGGGGGCGGAGTTCTTC.

This rearrangement joins TRBV7-2 to TRBJ1-6; 7 nucleotides match TRBD1. Germline values: CDR1 SGHTA, CDR2 FQGNSA. CDR3 length: 15 residues. The V and J ends lost 2 bases and 7 bases, in that order; junction bases with no gene match: 5. CDR3 coding DNA: TGTGCCAGCAGCTTATTTGGAGGGGGCAATTCACCCCTCCACTTT. This encodes CASSLFGGGNSPLHF.

This clone was seen just once. CDR3 region: CASSVQPTGGHGYTF. The CDR3 region has the DNA TGTGCCAGTAGTGTACAACCGACAGGGGGGCATGGCTACACCTTC. J is TRBJ1-2 and V is TRBV19, with 9 bases fitting TRBD1. Germline-derived CDR1 and CDR2 are LNHDA and SQIVND (reference sequence). V shed 5 bases and J 6 bases; nucleotides not matched to a gene: 10. CDR3 length: 15 amino acids.

For the CDR3, the DNA is TGTGCCAGCAGCTTACCGGGTAGCTCCTACGAGCAGTACTTC. Protein sequence: CASSLPGSSYEQYF. The V call is TRBV5-6, the J call TRBJ2-7; D not certain. CDR3 length: 14 amino acids. Trimming removed 2 bases from V and 0 bases from J, with 9 bases in between. Germline V gene sequence: CDR1 SGHDT, CDR2 YYEEEE.

The V and J genes are TRBV2 and TRBJ1-4; possible D gene TRBD1, 6 bases. This CDR3 is 15 amino acids long. CDR1 is SNHLY and CDR2 is FYNNEI in the germline V gene. The germline V and J ends were trimmed by 2 bases and 0 bases, with 7 bases remaining between them. CDR3 DNA sequence: TGTGCCAGCAGTGAAAGGGGGACAACTAATGAAAAACTGTTTTTT. Its translation: CASSERGTTNEKLFF.

A word on this clone: Additional DNA sequences in this sample encode the identical CDR3. This sequence joins TRBV15 and TRBJ2-7; weak D call: TRBD2 (7 bases). The V end lost 0 bases, the J end lost 3 bases, and 12 bases lay between the germline ends. Looked up from germline, CDR1 is LNHNV and CDR2 is YYDKDF (reference sequence). The CDR3 extends over 15 amino acids. This CDR3 reads CATSRDGGGGYEQYF. The CDR3 DNA sequence: TGTGCCACCAGCAGAGACGGGGGAGGGGGCTACGAGCAGTACTTC.

This chain links TRBV27 with TRBJ2-7, with a weak D call TRBD2 (5 bases). The CDR3 has 13 amino acids. V was cut by 4 bases and J by 4 bases, with 11 bases left in between. CDR1 and CDR2 from the germline V gene are MNHEY and SMNVEV (reference sequence). CDR3 DNA: TGTGCCAGCAGTTCCCGGGGAACTTACGAGCAGTACTTC. Amino acid sequence: CASSSRGTYEQYF.

The CDR3 sequence is CASSYGGGGNYGYTF. The CDR3, as DNA: TGTGCCAGCAGTTACGGGGGAGGCGGGAACTATGGCTACACCTTC. This chain uses TRBV6-5 with TRBJ1-2; possibly TRBD1 for D (5 bases). CDR3 size: 15 residues. Germline CDR1 and CDR2: MNHEY and SVGAGI. Between the trimmed V and J ends, which lost 2 bases and 2 bases, there was a span of 12 bases.

The chain recombines TRBV2 with TRBJ2-5; D might be TRBD2 (5 bases). Looked up from germline, CDR1 is SNHLY and CDR2 is FYNNEI. V lost 8 bases and J lost 5, with 9 bases in between. The CDR3 is 11 residues long. As DNA, the CDR3 is TGTGCCAGCCTAGCACCGGAGACCCAGTACTTC. Its translation: CASLAPETQYF.

V and J are TRBV27 and TRBJ1-5, with D tentatively TRBD1 (6 bases). The V end was cut by 10 bases, the J end by 6 bases, with 19 bases between. The germline V gene encodes CDR1 MNHEY and CDR2 SMNVEV (reference sequence). The CDR3 runs 14 residues. The CDR3 DNA is TGTGCCACCTCCTTTACAGGGTCCGGTCAGCCCCAGCATTTT. It yields the protein CATSFTGSGQPQHF.

V is TRBV9 and J is TRBJ1-2; 8 bases map to TRBD1. Germline trimming cut 0 bases from V and 4 bases from J; bases unmatched to any gene: 2. The CDR3 extends over 14 amino acids. Germline CDR1 is SGDLS and CDR2 is YYNGEE. This chain's CDR3 is CASSVGQGTYGYTF. CDR3 DNA sequence: TGTGCCAGCAGCGTAGGACAGGGGACCTATGGCTACACCTTC.

This chain joins TRBV3-1 (or the pseudogene TRBV3-2) and TRBJ2-3, with 9 positions matching TRBD2. V lost 0 bases and J lost 4; bases outside the gene matches: 8. CDR1 is LGHDT, CDR2 YNNKEL, per germline (reference sequence). The CDR3 contains 17 residues. This CDR3 is CASSQDVLAGRADTQYF. As DNA, the CDR3 is TGTGCCAGCAGCCAAGATGTCCTAGCGGGGCGGGCAGATACGCAGTATTTT.

This clone was recorded once. The V call is TRBV12-3 or TRBV12-4, the J call TRBJ1-2, with D unresolved. The CDR3 sequence is 13 residues long. The V end lost 2 bases, the J end lost 4 bases, and 8 bases lay between the germline ends. For the CDR3, the DNA is TGTGCCAGCAGTTTACTCCTGTCCTATGGCTACACCTTC. Translation: CASSLLLSYGYTF.

The J gene is TRBJ2-1, the V gene TRBV9; 11 nucleotides match TRBD2. The junction had 3 bases not matched to a gene; V was cut back by 4 bases and J by 3 bases. CDR3 length: 15 amino acids. Germline lookup yields CDR1 SGDLS and CDR2 YYNGEE. The DNA of the CDR3 is TGTGCCAGCAGCTACCTAGCGGGGGGCTACAATGAGCAGTTCTTC. Its translation is CASSYLAGGYNEQFF.

The V gene is TRBV6-2 or TRBV6-3, the J gene TRBJ1-2, with 10 positions matching TRBD1. Germline assignment: CDR1 MNHEY and CDR2 SVGEGT. This CDR3 spans 14 amino acids. The ends lost 5 bases at V and 8 bases at J; junction bases unmatched: 8. CDR3 residues: CASSKGTGVGGYTF. In DNA, the CDR3 is TGTGCCAGCAGTAAAGGGACAGGGGTAGGCGGCTACACCTTC.

This chain joins TRBV9 and TRBJ2-4; 7 nucleotides align to TRBD2. This CDR3 contains 15 residues. Germline V gene sequence: CDR1 SGDLS, CDR2 YYNGEE. V shed 3 bases and J 11 bases; nucleotides not matched to a gene: 14. The chain's CDR3 is CASSAKDGTKEVQYF. In nucleotides, the CDR3 is TGTGCCAGCAGCGCCAAGGACGGGACTAAAGAGGTTCAGTACTTC.

The chain joins TRBV4-1 to TRBJ1-1; D possibly corresponds to TRBD1 (5 bases). The CDR3 sequence is 14 residues long. CDR1 is MGHRA and CDR2 is YSYEKL in the germline V gene. Trimming removed 4 bases at V and 1 base at J, with 10 bases between. The CDR3: CASSPTGRNTEAFF. Here the CDR3 DNA reads TGCGCCAGCAGCCCTACAGGACGGAACACTGAAGCTTTCTTT.

The chain carries TRBV27 and TRBJ2-1; no reliable D call. The ends were cut back, 3 bases at V and 3 bases at J, with 12 bases in the middle. Germline-derived CDR1 and CDR2 are MNHEY and SMNVEV (reference sequence). The CDR3 has 15 amino acids. The CDR3 is CASSFLSAGYNEQFF. CDR3 nucleotide sequence: TGTGCCAGCAGTTTTCTCTCCGCCGGCTACAATGAGCAGTTCTTC.

V usage is TRBV10-1 and J usage is TRBJ1-5; 9 bases are shared with TRBD1. The CDR3 covers 15 residues. Germline CDR1 WNHNN, CDR2 SYGVQD (reference sequence). V was clipped by 4 bases and J by 4 bases; unmatched bases: 5. The CDR3 protein is CASSGRDRVNQPQHF. In DNA form, the CDR3 reads TGCGCCAGCAGTGGCCGGGACAGGGTGAATCAGCCCCAGCATTTT.

In regard to this clone: The sample carries other DNA sequences with the same CDR3. The gene calls are TRBV9 and TRBJ1-2; D unresolved. The CDR3 contains 12 residues. Trimming stripped 0 bases from V and 8 bases from J, with 8 bases between. Germline-derived CDR1 and CDR2 are SGDLS and YYNGEE. CDR3 sequence (DNA): TGTGCCAGCAGCGTAGGAGGCGGGGGCTACACCTTC. Translating gives CASSVGGGGYTF. Full variable domain (missing parts from reference TRBV9 and TRBJ1-2): DSGVTQTPKHLITATGQRVTLRCSPRSGDLSVYWYQQSLDQGLQFLIQYYNGEERAKGNILERFSAQQFPDLHSELNLSSLELGDSALYFCASSVGGGGYTFGSGTRLTVV.

The chain links TRBV10-3 to TRBJ1-1; 11 bases are shared with TRBD1. Germline V lookup: CDR1 ENHRY, CDR2 SYGVKD. The trim removed 7 bases at V and 4 bases at J, leaving 8 bases unmatched. The CDR3 extends over 15 amino acids. The CDR3, as DNA: TGTGCCATCAAATCGGGACAGGGGGAGCCCACTGAAGCTTTCTTT. It is translated as CAIKSGQGEPTEAFF.

The chain has TRBV7-3 and TRBJ2-3; maybe TRBD1 (5 bases). CDR3 length: 14 residues. The ends were cut back, 2 bases at V and 0 bases at J, with 6 bases in the middle. Germline V lookup: CDR1 SGHTA, CDR2 FQGTGA. The CDR3 reads CASSLGASTDTQYF. The DNA for the CDR3 is TGTGCCAGCAGCTTAGGGGCTAGCACAGATACGCAGTATTTT.

Remarks on this clone: Different DNA sequences within this sample yield the same CDR3. Written as DNA, the CDR3 is TGTGCCAGCAGCGTAGTGGAGTCCACTGAAGCTTTCTTT. As protein: CASSVVESTEAFF. This sequence joins TRBV9 and TRBJ1-1, with D unresolved. Per the germline V gene, CDR1 is SGDLS and CDR2 is YYNGEE. This CDR3 comprises 13 residues. Trimming removed 0 bases at V and 4 bases at J, with 7 bases between.

V and J are TRBV2 and TRBJ1-5; 12 bases align to TRBD1. V shed 2 bases, J shed 8 bases, and the junction held 7 bases outside the gene matches. Germline CDR1 is SNHLY and CDR2 is FYNNEI. There are 16 residues in the CDR3. The CDR3 sequence is CASSELGQGAVEPQHF. The CDR3 nucleotides read TGTGCCAGCAGTGAACTGGGACAGGGGGCGGTGGAGCCCCAGCATTTT.

The V call is TRBV7-2, the J call TRBJ1-2, with D possibly TRBD1 on 5 matching bases. Germline lookup yields CDR1 SGHTA and CDR2 FQGNSA. The CDR3 is 17 amino acids. Trimming stripped 7 bases from V and 6 bases from J, with 27 bases between. CDR3 region: CASIPVTGSLEIDGYTF. CDR3 DNA sequence: TGTGCCAGCATCCCTGTCACAGGCTCCCTAGAGATTGATGGCTACACCTTC.